The 11 T cell receptor beta chains presented below share a single source sample, sequenced in a study of T cells in Graves' hyperthyroidism and ophthalmopathy. TCR beta CDR3 regions were amplified from RNA. During a first-round RT-PCR of the TCR CDR3, the HTBI primer set was used. One entry per CDR3 protein results from TCRdb running MiXCR on the multiplex PCR reads. The sample comprises approximately 430,000 distinct CDR3 sequences, approximately 15% of which are singletons, and about 14% rests with the top ten. Sequenced sample: blood. These receptors originate from a woman under 30 with Graves' hyperthyroidism.

In this sample, this clonotype turned up many times. The CDR3 DNA sequence: TGTGCCAGCAGCTTAGTGCCCTCTAACGGCTACACCTTC. This codes for CASSLVPSNGYTF. The chain recombines TRBV7-2 with TRBJ1-2; D unresolved. Between the trimmed V and J ends, which lost 1 base and 8 bases, there was a span of 11 bases. Per germline, CDR1 SGHTA and CDR2 FQGNSA. The CDR3 has 13 amino acids.

This clonotype was recorded many times. The gene calls are TRBV2 and TRBJ1-3, with D possibly being TRBD1 (5 bases). The CDR3 is made up of 13 amino acids. V was cut by 8 bases and J by 4 bases, with 12 bases left in between. Germline V gives CDR1 SNHLY, CDR2 FYNNEI. CDR3 loop: CASGADHGNTIYF. The DNA of the CDR3 is TGTGCCAGCGGGGCTGATCACGGAAACACCATATATTTT.

In this sample, this clonotype turned up many times. The genes are TRBV7-2 and TRBJ2-4; 9 bases match TRBD1. The germline V gene has CDR1 SGHTA and CDR2 FQGNSA. J was trimmed by 0 bases and V by 6 bases; bases with no gene match: 3. This CDR3 has 15 residues. CDR3 sequence: CASRDRGVAKNIQYF. CDR3 sequence (DNA): TGTGCCAGCAGGGACAGGGGAGTAGCCAAAAACATTCAGTACTTC.

This clonotype was counted only a few times. The J gene is TRBJ1-5, the V gene TRBV19; 7 bases match TRBD1. The CDR3 is 14 amino acids. Germline trimming cut 7 bases from V and 5 bases from J; bases unmatched to any gene: 8. The germline CDR1 and CDR2 sequences are LNHDA and SQIVND (reference sequence). CDR3 loop: CASKSTGVDQPQHF. Written as DNA, the CDR3 is TGTGCCAGTAAGTCTACAGGGGTGGATCAGCCCCAGCATTTT.

This clonotype was seen at least ten times. The chain recombines TRBV7-9 with TRBJ2-1; possible D gene TRBD1, 6 bases. CDR1 is SEHNR, CDR2 FQNEAQ, per germline (reference sequence). Trimming removed 5 bases at V and 1 base at J, with 15 bases between. CDR3 length: 16 amino acids. This chain's CDR3 is CASSPLTGLSYNEQFF. The CDR3 nucleotides are TGTGCCAGCAGCCCGCTGACAGGCCTTTCCTACAATGAGCAGTTCTTC. The whole variable domain, filled in from reference TRBV7-9 and TRBJ2-1, reads DTGVSQNPRHKITKRGQNVTFRCDPISEHNRLYWYRQTLGQGPEFLTYFQNEAQLEKSRLLSDRFSAERPKGSFSTLEIQRTEQGDSAMYLCASSPLTGLSYNEQFFGPGTRLTVL.

This clonotype has at least ten counts. The chain recombines TRBV9 with TRBJ2-7; a possible D gene is TRBD2 (7 bases). The CDR3 runs 14 residues. CDR1 is SGDLS, CDR2 YYNGEE, per germline. The ends were cut back, 0 bases at V and 4 bases at J, with 11 bases in the middle. CDR3 region: CASSVVGGRYEQYF. CDR3 bases: TGTGCCAGCAGCGTAGTGGGGGGGCGGTACGAGCAGTACTTC.

V and J are TRBV20-1 and TRBJ1-1; D is undetermined. The CDR3 is made up of 10 amino acids. V was pared by 8 bases and J by 4 bases, with 8 bases between. Germline V gives CDR1 DFQATT, CDR2 SNEGSKA (reference sequence). The CDR3 DNA reads as TGCAGTATCAAGGCCACTGAAGCTTTCTTT. It is translated as CSIKATEAFF.

The rearrangement links TRBV15 to TRBJ1-2, with D unresolved. The CDR3 runs to 15 residues. The V gene's germline CDR1 is LNHNV and CDR2 YYDKDF (reference sequence). V lost 0 bases to trimming and J lost 4 bases, with 12 bases between them. The CDR3 region is CATSRDERAPYGYTF. DNA of the CDR3: TGTGCCACCAGCAGAGATGAACGGGCCCCCTATGGCTACACCTTC.

This clonotype occurred many times. The V call is TRBV6-2 or TRBV6-3, the J call TRBJ2-7; weak D call: TRBD1 (5 bases). V shed 2 bases and J shed 0 bases, with 20 bases lying between them. CDR3 length: 18 amino acids. CDR1 is MNHEY, CDR2 SVGEGT, per germline. The CDR3 region is CASSYSVGQGFTSYEQYF. The CDR3 DNA sequence: TGTGCCAGCAGTTACAGTGTGGGGCAGGGCTTTACCTCCTACGAGCAGTACTTC.

This clonotype was counted at least ten times. The V gene is TRBV18, the J gene TRBJ1-1, with D perhaps matching TRBD1 (5 bases). The CDR3 length is 15 residues. Germline CDR1 is KGHSH and CDR2 is LQKENI. Trimming removed 3 bases from V and 0 bases from J, with 11 bases in between. This CDR3 is CASSPSAGMNTEAFF. Here the CDR3 DNA reads TGTGCCAGCTCACCCTCGGCAGGGATGAACACTGAAGCTTTCTTT.

There are many counts of this clonotype. The chain carries TRBV28 and TRBJ2-7, with a tentative D call TRBD2 (5 bases). There are 12 residues in the CDR3. Germline assignment: CDR1 MDHEN and CDR2 SYDVKM. V was pared by 6 bases and J by 2 bases, with 8 bases between. The chain's CDR3 is CASRSGTYEQYF. In DNA form, the CDR3 reads TGTGCCAGCAGGTCCGGGACCTACGAGCAGTACTTC.